This T cell receptor (beta chain) appears in the sequencing data of a study of cytotoxic CD8 clonotypes in ibrutinib-treated CLL. Looking at the study overall: Averaging across samples gave 255,043 productive templates and around 90,000 productive rearrangements. The study, taken as a whole, reports: Pretreatment clonality was elevated relative to age-matched healthy donors and paralleled circulating CD8+ T-cell counts. Clonality went higher at ibrutinib response and then dropped back toward baseline at progression.

A word on this clone: The antigen is undetermined.

V gave up 6 bases and J gave up 8 bases, with 13 bases separating them. Germline values: CDR1 DFQATT, CDR2 SNEGSKA (reference sequence). This CDR3 is 11 amino acids long. Profiled with immunoSEQ multiplex PCR; TCRdb holds only in-frame clones, not every one. This table has hundreds of thousands of clones, around 70% appearing once. Sequenced material: PBMCs, taken after 24 months of ibrutinib treatment. The receptor comes from a human donor with chronic lymphocytic leukemia. The gene calls are TRBV20-1 and TRBJ1-2; D is ambiguous. Here the CDR3 DNA reads TGCAGTGCCGTGGTGCCGGGGGGCTACACCTTC. Protein sequence: CSAVVPGGYTF.